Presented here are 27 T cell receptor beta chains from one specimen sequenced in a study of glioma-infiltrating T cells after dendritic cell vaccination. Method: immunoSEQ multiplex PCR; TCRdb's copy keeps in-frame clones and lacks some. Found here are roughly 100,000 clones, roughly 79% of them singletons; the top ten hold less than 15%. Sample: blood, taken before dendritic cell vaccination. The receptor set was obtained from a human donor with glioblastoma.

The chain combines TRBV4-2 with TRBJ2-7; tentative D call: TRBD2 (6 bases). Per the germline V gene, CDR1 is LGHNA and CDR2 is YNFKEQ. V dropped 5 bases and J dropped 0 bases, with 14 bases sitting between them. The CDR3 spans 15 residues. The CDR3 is CASSFGTQTSYEQYF. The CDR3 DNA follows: TGTGCCAGCAGCTTCGGGACTCAAACCTCCTACGAGCAGTACTTC.

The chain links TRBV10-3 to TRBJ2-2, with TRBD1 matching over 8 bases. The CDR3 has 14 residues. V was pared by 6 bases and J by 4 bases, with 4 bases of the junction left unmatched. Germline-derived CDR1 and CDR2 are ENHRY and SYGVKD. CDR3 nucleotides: TGTGCCATCAGGAGGACAGGGAGCACCGGGGAGCTGTTTTTT. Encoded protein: CAIRRTGSTGELFF.

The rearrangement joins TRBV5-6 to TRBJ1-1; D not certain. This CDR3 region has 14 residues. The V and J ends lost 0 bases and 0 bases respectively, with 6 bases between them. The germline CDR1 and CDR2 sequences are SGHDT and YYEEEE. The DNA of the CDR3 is TGTGCCAGCAGCTTGGGACACTTGAACACTGAAGCTTTCTTT. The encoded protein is CASSLGHLNTEAFF.

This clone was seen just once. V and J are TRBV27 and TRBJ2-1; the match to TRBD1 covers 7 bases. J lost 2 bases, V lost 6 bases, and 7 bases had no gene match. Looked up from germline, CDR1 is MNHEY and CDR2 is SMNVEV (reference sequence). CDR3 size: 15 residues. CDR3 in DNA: TGTGCCAGCAGCAACTCCGGGACAGCCTACAATGAGCAGTTCTTC. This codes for CASSNSGTAYNEQFF.

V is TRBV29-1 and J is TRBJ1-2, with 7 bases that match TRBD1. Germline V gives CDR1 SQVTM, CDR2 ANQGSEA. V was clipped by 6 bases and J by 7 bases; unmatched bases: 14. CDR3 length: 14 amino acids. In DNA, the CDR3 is TGCAGCGTGGGCCGAACAGGGGAAAGGACTGGCTACACCTTC. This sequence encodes CSVGRTGERTGYTF.

The CDR3 spells CASSLASTYEQYF. The CDR3 nucleotides are TGTGCCAGCAGCTTAGCTTCTACCTACGAGCAGTACTTC. The rearrangement joins TRBV7-2 to TRBJ2-7; D remains unclear. The germline CDR1 and CDR2 sequences are SGHTA and FQGNSA. The ends were cut back, 0 bases at V and 2 bases at J, with 5 bases in the middle. The CDR3 has 13 residues. Drawing the rest from reference TRBV7-2 and TRBJ2-7, the complete variable domain is GAGVSQSPSNKVTEKGKDVELRCDPISGHTALYWYRQSLGQGLEFLIYFQGNSAPDKSGLPSDRFSAERTGGSVSTLTIQRTQQEDSAVYLCASSLASTYEQYFGPGTRLTVT.

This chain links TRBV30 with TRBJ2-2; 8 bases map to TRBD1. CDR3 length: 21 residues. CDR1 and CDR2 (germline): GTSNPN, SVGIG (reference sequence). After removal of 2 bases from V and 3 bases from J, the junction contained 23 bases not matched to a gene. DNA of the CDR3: TGTGCCTGGAGTCTCCCTCGATTTAGACCGGCTGCGGACAGGGACACCGGGGAGCTGTTTTTT. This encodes CAWSLPRFRPAADRDTGELFF.

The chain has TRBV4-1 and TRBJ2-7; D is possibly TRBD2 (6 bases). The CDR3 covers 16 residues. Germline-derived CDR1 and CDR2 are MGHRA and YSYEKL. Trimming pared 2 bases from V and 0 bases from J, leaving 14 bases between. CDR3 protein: CASSQSFGGSSYEQYF. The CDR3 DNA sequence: TGCGCCAGCAGCCAATCCTTTGGGGGGAGCTCCTACGAGCAGTACTTC.

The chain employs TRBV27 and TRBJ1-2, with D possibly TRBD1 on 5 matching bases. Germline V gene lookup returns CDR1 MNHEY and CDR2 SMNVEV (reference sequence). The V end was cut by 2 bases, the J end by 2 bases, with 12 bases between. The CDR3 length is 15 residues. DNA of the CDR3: TGTGCCAGCAGTTTAGGTTTTCAGGGAAACTATGGCTACACCTTC. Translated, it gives CASSLGFQGNYGYTF.

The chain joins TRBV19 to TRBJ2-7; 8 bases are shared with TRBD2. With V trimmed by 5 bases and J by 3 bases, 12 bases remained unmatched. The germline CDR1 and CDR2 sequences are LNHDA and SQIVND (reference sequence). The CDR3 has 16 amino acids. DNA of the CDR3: TGTGCCAGTAGTCATCGGGGGCAGCGGGGGAGCTACGAGCAGTACTTC. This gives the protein CASSHRGQRGSYEQYF.

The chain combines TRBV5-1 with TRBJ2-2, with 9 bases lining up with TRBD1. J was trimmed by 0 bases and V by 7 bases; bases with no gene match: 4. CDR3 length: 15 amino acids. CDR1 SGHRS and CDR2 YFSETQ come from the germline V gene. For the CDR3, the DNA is TGCGCCAGCGGTCGACAGGGGGCGAACACCGGGGAGCTGTTTTTT. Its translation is CASGRQGANTGELFF.

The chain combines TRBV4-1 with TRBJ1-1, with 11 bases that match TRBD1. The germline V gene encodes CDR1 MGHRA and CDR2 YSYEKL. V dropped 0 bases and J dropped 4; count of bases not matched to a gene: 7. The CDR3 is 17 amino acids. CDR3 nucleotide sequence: TGCGCCAGCAGCCAAGAAGGGACAGGGGGTGACGCCACTGAAGCTTTCTTT. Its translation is CASSQEGTGGDATEAFF.

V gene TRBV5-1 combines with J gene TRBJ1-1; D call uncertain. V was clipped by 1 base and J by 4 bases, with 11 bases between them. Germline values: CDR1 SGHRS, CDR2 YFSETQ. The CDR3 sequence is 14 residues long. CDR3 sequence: CASSLKREGTEAFF. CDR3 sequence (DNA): TGCGCCAGCAGCTTGAAGAGGGAGGGCACTGAAGCTTTCTTT.

The CDR3 nucleotides are TGTGCCAGCAGTTACCCGGGACTAGCGGAGAACACCGGGGAGCTGTTTTTT. Protein product: CASSYPGLAENTGELFF. The gene calls are TRBV7-9 and TRBJ2-2; 11 nucleotides agree with TRBD2. The trim removed 6 bases at V and 1 base at J, leaving 7 bases unmatched. The CDR3 is made up of 17 amino acids. Germline V CDR1 and CDR2: SEHNR, FQNEAQ (reference sequence).

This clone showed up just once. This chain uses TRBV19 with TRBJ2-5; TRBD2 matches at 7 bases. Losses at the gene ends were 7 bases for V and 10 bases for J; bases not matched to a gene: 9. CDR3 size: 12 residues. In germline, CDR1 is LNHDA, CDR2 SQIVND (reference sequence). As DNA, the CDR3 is TGTGCCAGTACAAACAGGCGGGGGAACCAGTACTTC. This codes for CASTNRRGNQYF. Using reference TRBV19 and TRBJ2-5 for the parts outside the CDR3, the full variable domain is DGGITQSPKYLFRKEGQNVTLSCEQNLNHDAMYWYRQDPGQGLRLIYYSQIVNDFQKGDIAEGYSVSREKKESFPLTVTSAQKNPTAFYLCASTNRRGNQYFGPGTRLLVL.

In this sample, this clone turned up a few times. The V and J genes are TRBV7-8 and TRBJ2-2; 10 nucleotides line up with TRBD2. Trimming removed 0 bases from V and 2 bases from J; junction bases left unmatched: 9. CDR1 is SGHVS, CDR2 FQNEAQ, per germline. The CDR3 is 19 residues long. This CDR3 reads CASSLAITSGEFNTGELFF. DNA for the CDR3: TGTGCCAGCAGCTTAGCAATTACTAGCGGGGAATTCAACACCGGGGAGCTGTTTTTT.

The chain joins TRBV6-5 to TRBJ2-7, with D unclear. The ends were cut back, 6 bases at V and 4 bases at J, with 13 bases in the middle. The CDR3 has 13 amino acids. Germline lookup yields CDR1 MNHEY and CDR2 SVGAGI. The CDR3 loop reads CASRPDLRYEQYF. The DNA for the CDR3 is TGTGCCAGCAGACCCGATCTACGGTACGAGCAGTACTTC.

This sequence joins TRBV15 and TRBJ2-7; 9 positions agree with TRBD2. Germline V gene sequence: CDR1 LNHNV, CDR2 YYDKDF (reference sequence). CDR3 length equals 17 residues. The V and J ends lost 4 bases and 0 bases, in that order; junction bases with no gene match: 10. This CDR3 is CATSTLLAGGDSYEQYF. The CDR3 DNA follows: TGTGCCACCAGCACCCTTCTGGCGGGGGGGGACTCCTACGAGCAGTACTTC.

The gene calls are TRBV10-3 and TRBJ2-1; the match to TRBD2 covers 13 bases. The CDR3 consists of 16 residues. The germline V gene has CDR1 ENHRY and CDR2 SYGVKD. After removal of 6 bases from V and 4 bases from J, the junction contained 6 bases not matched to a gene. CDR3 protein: CAISVLGLAGYNEQFF. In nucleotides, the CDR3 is TGTGCCATCAGCGTCCTGGGACTAGCGGGGTACAATGAGCAGTTCTTC.

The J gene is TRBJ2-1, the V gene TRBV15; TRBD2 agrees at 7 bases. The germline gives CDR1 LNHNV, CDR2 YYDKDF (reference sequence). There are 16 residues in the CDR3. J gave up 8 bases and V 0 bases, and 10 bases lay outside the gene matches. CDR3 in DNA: TGTGCCACCAGCAGAGATCTAGCGGTTCCCCTGGATGAGCAGTTCTTC. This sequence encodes CATSRDLAVPLDEQFF.

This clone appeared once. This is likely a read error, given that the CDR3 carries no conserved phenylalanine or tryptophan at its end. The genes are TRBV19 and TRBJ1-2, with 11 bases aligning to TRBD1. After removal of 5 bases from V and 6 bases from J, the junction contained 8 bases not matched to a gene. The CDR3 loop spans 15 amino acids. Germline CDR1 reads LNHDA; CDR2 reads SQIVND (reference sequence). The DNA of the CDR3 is TGTGCCAGTAGTGCGGGACAGGGGGATCAGGATGGCTACACCCTC. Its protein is CASSAGQGDQDGYTL.

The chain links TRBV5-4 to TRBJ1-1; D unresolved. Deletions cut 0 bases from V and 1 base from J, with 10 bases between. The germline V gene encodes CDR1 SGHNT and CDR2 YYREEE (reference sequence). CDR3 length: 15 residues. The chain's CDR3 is CASSLGHRSNTEAFF. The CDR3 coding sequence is TGTGCCAGCAGCTTGGGCCACAGATCGAACACTGAAGCTTTCTTT.

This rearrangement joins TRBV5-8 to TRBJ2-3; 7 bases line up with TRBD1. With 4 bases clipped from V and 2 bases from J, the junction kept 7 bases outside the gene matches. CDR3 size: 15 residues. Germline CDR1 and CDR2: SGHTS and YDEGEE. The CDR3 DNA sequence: TGTGCCAGCAGCCTTGGACAGGACCACACAGATACGCAGTATTTT. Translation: CASSLGQDHTDTQYF.

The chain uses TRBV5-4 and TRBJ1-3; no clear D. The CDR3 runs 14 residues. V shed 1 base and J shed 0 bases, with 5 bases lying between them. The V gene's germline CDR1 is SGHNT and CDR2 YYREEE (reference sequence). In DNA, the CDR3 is TGTGCCAGCAGCTTGTCCATCTCTGGAAACACCATATATTTT. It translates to CASSLSISGNTIYF.

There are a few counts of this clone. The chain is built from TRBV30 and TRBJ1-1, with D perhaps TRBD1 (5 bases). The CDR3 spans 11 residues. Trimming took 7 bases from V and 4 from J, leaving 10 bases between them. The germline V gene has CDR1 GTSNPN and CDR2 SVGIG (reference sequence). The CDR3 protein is CASRQLTEAFF. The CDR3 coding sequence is TGTGCCTCGCGACAGCTCACTGAAGCTTTCTTT.

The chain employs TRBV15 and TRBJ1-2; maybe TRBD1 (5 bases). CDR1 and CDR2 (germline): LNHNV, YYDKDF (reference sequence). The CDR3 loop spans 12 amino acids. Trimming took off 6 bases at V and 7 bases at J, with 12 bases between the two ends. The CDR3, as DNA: TGTGCCACCAGAATCAGGGATTCTGGCTACACCTTC. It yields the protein CATRIRDSGYTF.

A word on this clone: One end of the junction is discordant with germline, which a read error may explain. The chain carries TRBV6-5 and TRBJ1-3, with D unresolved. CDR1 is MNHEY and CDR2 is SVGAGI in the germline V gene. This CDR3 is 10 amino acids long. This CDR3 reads CAIHLGRGDF. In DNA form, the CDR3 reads TGTGCCATACACCTCGGACGGGGTGACTTT.